These 9 T cell receptor beta chains originate from one sample sequenced in a study of blood T cell repertoires in COVID-19. Clones were sequenced by immunoSEQ multiplex PCR, and TCRdb holds only the in-frame ones, with some missing. The sample holds about 20,000 clones; about 88% are singletons and the top ten take around a third. The sequenced material came from peripheral blood. All receptors derive from a human donor with active COVID-19. The donor label of this sample is uncertain.

CDR3 residues: CASSKLAGGFQETQYF. The CDR3 coding sequence is TGTGCCAGCAGCAAACTAGCGGGGGGGTTTCAAGAGACCCAGTACTTC. The rearrangement uses TRBV4-2 and TRBJ2-5; TRBD2 aligns across 13 bases. This CDR3 has 16 amino acids. CDR1 and CDR2 (germline): LGHNA, YNFKEQ. V shed 5 bases, J shed 2 bases, and the junction held 5 bases outside the gene matches.

This chain links TRBV7-2 with TRBJ1-2; no reliable D call. The germline gives CDR1 SGHTA, CDR2 FQGNSA. V was pared by 1 base and J by 8 bases, with 11 bases between. CDR3 length equals 13 residues. For the CDR3, the DNA is TGTGCCAGCAGCTTAGATCGGGGTGCGGGCTACACCTTC. This gives the protein CASSLDRGAGYTF.

This chain joins TRBV9 and TRBJ2-3, with TRBD1 as a possible D gene (5 bases). The germline V and J ends were trimmed by 2 bases and 5 bases, with 9 bases remaining between them. This CDR3 spans 13 amino acids. CDR1 SGDLS and CDR2 YYNGEE come from the germline V gene. CDR3 loop: CASSVLGEDTQYF. The CDR3 nucleotides are TGTGCCAGCAGCGTCCTAGGGGAAGATACGCAGTATTTT.

This rearrangement joins TRBV5-6 to TRBJ2-2, with 8 bases matching TRBD2. Looked up from germline, CDR1 is SGHDT and CDR2 is YYEEEE. CDR3 length: 15 residues. Trimming cost V 4 bases and J 0 bases; bases outside gene matches: 2. The CDR3 coding sequence is TGTGCCAGCAGCCAGCGGGAGACGAACACCGGGGAGCTGTTTTTT. Translated, it gives CASSQRETNTGELFF.

The chain employs TRBV29-1 and TRBJ2-3; TRBD2 is a possible D gene (5 bases). The CDR3 contains 11 residues. Germline loops: CDR1 SQVTM, CDR2 ANQGSEA. The ends were cut back, 7 bases at V and 6 bases at J, with 11 bases in the middle. CDR3 amino acids: CSALLADTQYF. CDR3 DNA sequence: TGCAGCGCCCTTTTAGCGGATACGCAGTATTTT.

This rearrangement joins TRBV6-1 to TRBJ2-4; 7 bases line up with TRBD2. The CDR3 is made up of 16 amino acids. V shed 0 bases, J shed 6 bases, and the junction held 8 bases outside the gene matches. Germline CDR1 reads MNHNS; CDR2 reads SASEGT. The CDR3 DNA sequence: TGTGCCAGCAGTGAAGCGGGGGGGACTGGACCAAACATTCAGTACTTC. Translated, it gives CASSEAGGTGPNIQYF.

The chain couples TRBV6-5 to TRBJ1-6; unclear D gene. The CDR3 contains 12 residues. Germline V CDR1 and CDR2: MNHEY, SVGAGI. V was trimmed by 3 bases and J by 9 bases, leaving 6 bases between them. The CDR3 region is CASSYSGSPLHF. The CDR3 DNA sequence: TGTGCCAGCAGTTATAGTGGTTCACCCCTCCACTTT.

The chain links TRBV5-4 to TRBJ2-1; TRBD2 aligns across 11 bases. The V gene end was trimmed by 0 bases and the J gene end by 7 bases; junction bases not matched to a gene: 6. This CDR3 comprises 16 residues. CDR1 and CDR2 from the germline V gene are SGHNT and YYREEE (reference sequence). This chain's CDR3 is CASSLARLAGSNEQFF. For the CDR3, the DNA is TGTGCCAGCAGCTTGGCGAGACTAGCGGGGTCGAATGAGCAGTTCTTC.

This clone was detected only a few times. The rearrangement links TRBV11-3 to TRBJ2-3; D uncertain. This CDR3 is built from 11 residues. CDR1 is SGHNT, CDR2 YENEEA, per germline. Trimming took off 3 bases at V and 5 bases at J, with 3 bases between the two ends. CDR3 sequence (DNA): TGTGCCAGCAGCTTCGTAGATACGCAGTATTTT. It translates to CASSFVDTQYF.